These T cell receptor beta chains were read from a single sample in a study of T cells after yellow fever vaccination. TCRdb used MiXCR to reprocess the 5' RACE reads, holding one entry per CDR3 protein. This sample carries 250,000 or so distinct CDR3 sequences, about 7.1% of them seen once, and the ten largest clones take approximately 0.85%. The sample consisted of CD4+ T cells sorted from PBMCs, taken 15 days after the yellow fever booster vaccination. These receptors all stem from a man between 25 and 39 years old who received the YFV17D yellow fever vaccine. Both conserved end residues are part of each CDR3. Each record gives: J gene, D gene, clone size, V gene, CDR3 DNA, CDR3 protein. The D gene is left open where the match is weak. Not all rows give a size; the values are once, few, many and, for expanded clones, a class.

J: TRBJ2-1
D: TRBD2
size: few
V: TRBV12-3/TRBV12-4
DNA: TGTGCCAGCAGAAAAGATAGCGGGGTATTTAATGAGCAGTTCTTC
CDR3: CASRKDSGVFNEQFF

J: TRBJ2-7
D: -
size: many
V: TRBV18
DNA: TGTGCCAGCTCACCACGCCGGGCAGGGGACGAGCAGTACTTC
CDR3: CASSPRRAGDEQYF

J: TRBJ2-1
D: -
size: few
V: TRBV5-1
DNA: TGCGCCAGCAGCCCGGGACTCCGTGTAGGTGAGCAGTTCTTC
CDR3: CASSPGLRVGEQFF

J: TRBJ1-3
D: -
size: many
V: TRBV20-1
DNA: TGCAGTGCTAGCCGGCGCACAGGGGGAAACACCATATATTTT
CDR3: CSASRRTGGNTIYF

J: TRBJ1-5
D: -
size: many
V: TRBV5-1
DNA: TGCGCCAGCAGCTTAGAAGGGAGGGATAACAATCAGCCCCAGCATTTT
CDR3: CASSLEGRDNNQPQHF

J: TRBJ2-5
D: TRBD1
size: few
V: TRBV24-1
DNA: TGTGCCACCAGTGACCGGACAGGGGGCCAAGAGACCCAGTACTTC
CDR3: CATSDRTGGQETQYF

J: TRBJ2-2
D: -
size: few
V: TRBV5-1
DNA: TGCGCCAGCTTGGGAACAGGGATGAACACCGGGGAGCTGTTTTTT
CDR3: CASLGTGMNTGELFF

J: TRBJ1-1
D: TRBD1
size: -
V: TRBV12-3/TRBV12-4
DNA: TGTGCCAGCAGTTTACGGGTAACAGGGGGTCGCACTGAAGCTTTCTTT
CDR3: CASSLRVTGGRTEAFF

J: TRBJ2-7
D: TRBD2
size: few
V: TRBV7-2
DNA: TGTGCCAGCAGCTTAGAATCTGGACTAGCGGGAGCCGAGCAGTACTTC
CDR3: CASSLESGLAGAEQYF

J: TRBJ2-3
D: -
size: many
V: TRBV5-1
DNA: TGCGCCAGCAGCTTGGGGAGCAGGACAGATACGCAGTATTTT
CDR3: CASSLGSRTDTQYF

J: TRBJ2-1
D: -
size: few
V: TRBV15
DNA: TGTGCCACCAGCAGAGATTACGAGCGGTCCTACAATGAGCAGTTCTTC
CDR3: CATSRDYERSYNEQFF

J: TRBJ2-7
D: -
size: few
V: TRBV20-1
DNA: TGCAGTGCTCCTTCGTTACGGAGCTCCTACGAGCAGTACTTC
CDR3: CSAPSLRSSYEQYF

J: TRBJ1-5
D: -
size: few
V: TRBV20-1
DNA: TGCAGTGCTAGAGATGGGCGAGCCCCGAATCAGCCCCAGCATTTT
CDR3: CSARDGRAPNQPQHF

J: TRBJ2-2
D: -
size: few
V: TRBV20-1
DNA: TGCAGTGCTAGCGTCGGTACGATAACCGGGGAGCTGTTTTTT
CDR3: CSASVGTITGELFF

J: TRBJ2-5
D: TRBD2
size: many
V: TRBV7-8
DNA: TGTGCCAGCAGCTCGACTAGCGGGAGGGAACAAGAGACCCAGTACTTC
CDR3: CASSSTSGREQETQYF

J: TRBJ2-5
D: -
size: few
V: TRBV20-1
DNA: TGCAGTGCTAGAGATCTGACCGGGACCCAGTACTTC
CDR3: CSARDLTGTQYF

J: TRBJ1-1
D: -
size: many
V: TRBV6-5
DNA: TGTGCCAGCAGTTCTATAAGGACTGAAGCTTTCTTT
CDR3: CASSSIRTEAFF

J: TRBJ2-5
D: TRBD2
size: few
V: TRBV12-3/TRBV12-4
DNA: TGTGCCAGCAGTTTAACGAGGCGCGGGAGCCCCCAAGAGACCCAGTACTTC
CDR3: CASSLTRRGSPQETQYF

J: TRBJ1-1
D: TRBD1
size: -
V: TRBV29-1
DNA: TGCAGCGCGGAGGGACAGGGGACTGAAGCTTTCTTT
CDR3: CSAEGQGTEAFF

J: TRBJ2-5
D: TRBD2
size: -
V: TRBV9
DNA: TGTGCCAGCAGCGTAGCTGCGGGAGGCGAGACCCAGTACTTC
CDR3: CASSVAAGGETQYF

J: TRBJ2-6
D: -
size: few
V: TRBV11-1
DNA: TGTGCCAGCAGCTTGACTGGCGGAACCTTCTCTGGGGCCAACGTCCTGACTTTC
CDR3: CASSLTGGTFSGANVLTF

J: TRBJ2-5
D: -
size: -
V: TRBV6-5
DNA: TGTGCCAGCAGTTACGGTGCTTGGGAGACCCAGTACTTC
CDR3: CASSYGAWETQYF

J: TRBJ2-1
D: -
size: many
V: TRBV27
DNA: TGTGCCAGCTCGCCCATTGGTTACAATGAGCAGTTCTTC
CDR3: CASSPIGYNEQFF

J: TRBJ2-5
D: -
size: many
V: TRBV6-1
DNA: TGTGCCAGCAGTGCGACGTACCCTTTCCAAGAGACCCAGTACTTC
CDR3: CASSATYPFQETQYF

J: TRBJ2-7
D: -
size: few
V: TRBV5-1
DNA: TGCGCCAGCAGCTTGGCCACGCGACAAATCTCCTACGAGCAGTACTTC
CDR3: CASSLATRQISYEQYF

J: TRBJ1-1
D: -
size: few
V: TRBV12-3/TRBV12-4
DNA: TGTGCCAGCAGTTTTTGGGGGGAGGACACTGAAGCTTTCTTT
CDR3: CASSFWGEDTEAFF

J: TRBJ1-1
D: -
size: many
V: TRBV21-1
DNA: TGTGCCAGCAATCCCGCAGGGAGGCCGCCTGAAGCTTTCTTT
CDR3: CASNPAGRPPEAFF

J: TRBJ2-7
D: -
size: -
V: TRBV7-2
DNA: TGTGCCAGCAGCTTAGATGCTAGCGCAGCCTACGAGCAGTACTTC
CDR3: CASSLDASAAYEQYF

J: TRBJ2-1
D: -
size: -
V: TRBV20-1
DNA: TGCAGTGCTAGAGCCTCTTGGGCGATTAGTGGCAATGAGCAGTTCTTC
CDR3: CSARASWAISGNEQFF

J: TRBJ1-6
D: -
size: -
V: TRBV19
DNA: TGTGCCAGTAGGGAGATAGGGGGGAATTCACCCCTCCACTTT
CDR3: CASREIGGNSPLHF

J: TRBJ1-6
D: -
size: few
V: TRBV7-2
DNA: TGTGCCAGCAGCCGATGGGTGGGCTCGGGCTCTAATTCACCCCTCCACTTT
CDR3: CASSRWVGSGSNSPLHF

J: TRBJ1-4
D: -
size: -
V: TRBV5-5
DNA: TGTGCCAGCAGCTTGGAGCCTGCGAAACTGTTTTTT
CDR3: CASSLEPAKLFF

J: TRBJ1-4
D: TRBD1
size: few
V: TRBV7-2
DNA: TGTGCCAGCAGCTTTCGAGGGACAGGGGGGGAAAAACTGTTTTTT
CDR3: CASSFRGTGGEKLFF

J: TRBJ2-1
D: -
size: many
V: TRBV3-1
DNA: TGTGCCAGCAGCCAAGAGGATCCCGCGAGGCGTGAGCAGTTCTTC
CDR3: CASSQEDPARREQFF

J: TRBJ1-3
D: -
size: many
V: TRBV9
DNA: TGTGCCAGCAGCGACCCGGGACGGCGAAACACCATATATTTT
CDR3: CASSDPGRRNTIYF

J: TRBJ2-3
D: -
size: few
V: TRBV12-3/TRBV12-4
DNA: TGTGCCAGCAGTTTAGCCACTAGGGAACATACGCAGTATTTT
CDR3: CASSLATREHTQYF

J: TRBJ2-2
D: TRBD2
size: many
V: TRBV10-2
DNA: TGCGCCAGCAGTGAGCCGGGACTAGGTGGCGGGGAGCTGTTTTTT
CDR3: CASSEPGLGGGELFF

J: TRBJ2-1
D: -
size: -
V: TRBV30
DNA: TGTGCCTGGCGGGGCCCAGGGCTCTCTGAGCAGTTCTTC
CDR3: CAWRGPGLSEQFF

J: TRBJ2-3
D: -
size: -
V: TRBV11-2
DNA: TGTGCCAGCAGTCGACTAGAAGGGCTCACAGATACGCAGTATTTT
CDR3: CASSRLEGLTDTQYF

J: TRBJ2-1
D: TRBD2
size: few
V: TRBV7-2
DNA: TGTGCCAGCAGCTTACGGGGGGCCTACAATGAGCAGTTCTTC
CDR3: CASSLRGAYNEQFF

J: TRBJ2-2
D: TRBD2
size: few
V: TRBV19
DNA: TGTGCCAGTAGTATATTGGGACTAGCGGGGAACACCGGGGAGCTGTTTTTT
CDR3: CASSILGLAGNTGELFF

J: TRBJ1-3
D: -
size: -
V: TRBV6-5
DNA: TGTGCCAGCAGTTACTCGAATCCCGGACGTCGGGGAAACACCATATATTTT
CDR3: CASSYSNPGRRGNTIYF

J: TRBJ2-3
D: -
size: few
V: TRBV24-1
DNA: TGTGCCACCAGTGATACTAGGGGAGATACGCAGTATTTT
CDR3: CATSDTRGDTQYF

J: TRBJ2-1
D: -
size: -
V: TRBV12-3/TRBV12-4
DNA: TGTGCCAGCAGCACGGGACAGCGGATTAGAGGCGGGAGAGTTGAGCAGTTCTTC
CDR3: CASSTGQRIRGGRVEQFF

J: TRBJ2-1
D: -
size: many
V: TRBV12-3/TRBV12-4
DNA: TGTGCCAGCAGTTTTGAGCGGAGCTCCTACAATGAGCAGTTCTTC
CDR3: CASSFERSSYNEQFF

J: TRBJ2-7
D: TRBD2
size: few
V: TRBV7-2
DNA: TGTGCCAGCAGCTGGACTAGCGGGAGGGCGGAGCAGTACTTC
CDR3: CASSWTSGRAEQYF

J: TRBJ2-3
D: -
size: few
V: TRBV7-8
DNA: TGTGCCAGCAGCTTAGGATCTGGGTCAGATACGCAGTATTTT
CDR3: CASSLGSGSDTQYF

J: TRBJ2-2
D: TRBD2
size: -
V: TRBV7-2
DNA: TGTGCCAGCAGCTTAGATCGAGCGGGAGGTGGGGAGCTGTTTTTT
CDR3: CASSLDRAGGGELFF

J: TRBJ2-1
D: -
size: -
V: TRBV7-3
DNA: TGTGCCAGCAGCTTAATGGGGAGTGGTGAGCAGTTCTTC
CDR3: CASSLMGSGEQFF

J: TRBJ2-7
D: -
size: -
V: TRBV27
DNA: TGTGCCAGCAGTCTCCGTCCTGTCTACGAGCAGTACTTC
CDR3: CASSLRPVYEQYF

J: TRBJ2-3
D: TRBD2
size: -
V: TRBV6-4
DNA: TGTGCCTGCTGTCGCTTGTCGGGACTAGCTAGAAACACAGATACGCAGTATTTT
CDR3: CACCRLSGLARNTDTQYF